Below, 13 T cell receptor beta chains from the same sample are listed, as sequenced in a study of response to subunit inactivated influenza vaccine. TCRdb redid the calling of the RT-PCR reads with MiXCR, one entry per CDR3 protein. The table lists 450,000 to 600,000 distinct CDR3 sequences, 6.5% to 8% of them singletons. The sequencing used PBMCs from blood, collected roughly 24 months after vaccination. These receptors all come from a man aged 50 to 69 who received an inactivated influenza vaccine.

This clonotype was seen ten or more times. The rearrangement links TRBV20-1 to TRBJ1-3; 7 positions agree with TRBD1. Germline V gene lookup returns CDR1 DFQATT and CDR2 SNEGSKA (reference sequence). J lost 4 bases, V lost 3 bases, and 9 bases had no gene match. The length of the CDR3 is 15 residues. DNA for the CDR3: TGCAGTGCTAGGATGGGACAGAACGACGGAAACACCATATATTTT. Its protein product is CSARMGQNDGNTIYF.

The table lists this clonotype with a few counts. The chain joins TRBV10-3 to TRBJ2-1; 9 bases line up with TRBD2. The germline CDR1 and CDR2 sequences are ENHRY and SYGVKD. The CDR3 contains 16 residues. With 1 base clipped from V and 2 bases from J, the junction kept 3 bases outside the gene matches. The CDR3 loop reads CAISEYRTSAYNEQFF. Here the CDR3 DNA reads TGTGCCATCAGTGAGTACAGGACTAGCGCCTACAATGAGCAGTTCTTC.

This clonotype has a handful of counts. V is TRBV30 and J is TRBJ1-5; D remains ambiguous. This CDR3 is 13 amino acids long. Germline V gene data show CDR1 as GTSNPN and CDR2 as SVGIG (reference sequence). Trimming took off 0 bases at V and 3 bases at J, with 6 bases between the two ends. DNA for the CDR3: TGTGCCTGGAGTGTGAGTCCCAATCAGCCCCAGCATTTT. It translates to CAWSVSPNQPQHF.

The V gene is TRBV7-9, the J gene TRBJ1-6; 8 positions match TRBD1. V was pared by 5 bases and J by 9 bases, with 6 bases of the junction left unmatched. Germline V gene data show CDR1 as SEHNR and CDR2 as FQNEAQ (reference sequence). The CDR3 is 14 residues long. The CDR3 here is CASSVDRGGSPLHF. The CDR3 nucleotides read TGTGCCAGCAGCGTCGACAGGGGAGGTTCACCCCTCCACTTT.

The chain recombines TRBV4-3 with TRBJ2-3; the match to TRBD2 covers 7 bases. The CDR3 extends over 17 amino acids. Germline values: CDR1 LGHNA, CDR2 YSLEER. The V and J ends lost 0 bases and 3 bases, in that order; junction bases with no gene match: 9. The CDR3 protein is CASSQDGLAVTTDTQYF. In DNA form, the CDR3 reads TGCGCCAGCAGCCAAGATGGGCTAGCGGTTACTACAGATACGCAGTATTTT.

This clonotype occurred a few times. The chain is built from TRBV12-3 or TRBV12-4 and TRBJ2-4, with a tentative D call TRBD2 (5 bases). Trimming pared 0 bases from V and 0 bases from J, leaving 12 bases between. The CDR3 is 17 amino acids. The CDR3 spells CASSLALGALAKNIQYF. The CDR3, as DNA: TGTGCCAGCAGTTTAGCGCTGGGAGCACTAGCCAAAAACATTCAGTACTTC.

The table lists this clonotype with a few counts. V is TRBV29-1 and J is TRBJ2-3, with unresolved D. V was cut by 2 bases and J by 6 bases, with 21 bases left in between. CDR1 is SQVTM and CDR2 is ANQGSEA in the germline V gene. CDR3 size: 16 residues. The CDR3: CSVERAALLLVDTQYF. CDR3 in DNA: TGCAGCGTTGAAAGGGCAGCTCTTCTCCTCGTTGATACGCAGTATTTT.

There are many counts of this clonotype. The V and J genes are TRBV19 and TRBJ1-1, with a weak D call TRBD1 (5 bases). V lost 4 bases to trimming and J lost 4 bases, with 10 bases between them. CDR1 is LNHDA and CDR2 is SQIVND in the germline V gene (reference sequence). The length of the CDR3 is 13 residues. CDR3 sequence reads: CASSKRGVTEAFF. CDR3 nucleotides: TGTGCCAGTAGTAAGAGGGGAGTCACTGAAGCTTTCTTT.

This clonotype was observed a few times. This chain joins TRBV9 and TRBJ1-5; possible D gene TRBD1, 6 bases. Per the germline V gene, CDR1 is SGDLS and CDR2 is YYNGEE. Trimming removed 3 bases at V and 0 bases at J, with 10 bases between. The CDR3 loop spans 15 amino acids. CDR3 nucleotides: TGTGCCAGCAGCGCGGACAGTAATAGCAATCAGCCCCAGCATTTT. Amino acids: CASSADSNSNQPQHF.

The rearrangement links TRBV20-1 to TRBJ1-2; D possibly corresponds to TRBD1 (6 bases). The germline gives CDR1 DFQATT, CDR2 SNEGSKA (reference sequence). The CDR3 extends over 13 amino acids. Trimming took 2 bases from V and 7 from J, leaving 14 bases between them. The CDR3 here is CSARTQGIGGYTF. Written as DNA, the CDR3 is TGCAGTGCTAGAACACAGGGAATAGGTGGCTACACCTTC.

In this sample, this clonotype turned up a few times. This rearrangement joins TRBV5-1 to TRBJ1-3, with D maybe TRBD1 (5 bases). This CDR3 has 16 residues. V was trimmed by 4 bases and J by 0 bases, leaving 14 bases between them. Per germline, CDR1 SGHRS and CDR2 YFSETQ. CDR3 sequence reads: CASSTGDGGSGNTIYF. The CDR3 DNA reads TGCGCCAGCAGCACCGGGGACGGCGGCTCTGGAAACACCATATATTTT.

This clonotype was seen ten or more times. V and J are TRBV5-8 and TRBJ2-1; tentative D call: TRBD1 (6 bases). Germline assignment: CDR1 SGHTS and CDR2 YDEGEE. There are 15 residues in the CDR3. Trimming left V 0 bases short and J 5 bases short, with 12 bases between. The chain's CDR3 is CASSLDPTGDNEQFF. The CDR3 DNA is TGTGCCAGCAGCTTGGATCCGACAGGAGACAATGAGCAGTTCTTC.

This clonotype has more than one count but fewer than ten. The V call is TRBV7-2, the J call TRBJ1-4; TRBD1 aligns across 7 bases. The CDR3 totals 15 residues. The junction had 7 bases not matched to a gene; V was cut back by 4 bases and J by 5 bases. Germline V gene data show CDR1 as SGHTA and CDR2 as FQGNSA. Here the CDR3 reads CASSSDRDHNEKLFF. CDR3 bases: TGTGCCAGCAGCTCAGACAGGGACCACAATGAAAAACTGTTTTTT.